One and the same sample provided the 4 T cell receptor beta chains below, sequenced in a study of Tregs in tolerant kidney transplant recipients (dated by TCRdb to about 2019). Library preparation was by the immunoSEQ multiplex PCR assay. The table comes from immuneACCESS by way of TCRdb, which keeps in-frame sequences with V and J called. Part of the clones is missing from these tables; in studies checked, under half for an unresolved V gene and the rest for unknown reasons. For this sample there are approximately 60,000 clones; roughly 86% appear just once. The top ten hold 3.5% to 4% of the sample. What the time point label conveys for this sample: 6 months after combined kidney and bone marrow transplant. Related donors were used in the transplants with nonmyeloablative bone marrow transplantation, and mixed chimerism was transient in the human trials. The input for sequencing was CD4+ T cells from blood (PBMCs), taken 6 months after the transplant. The receptors here all came from a human patient who received a combined kidney and bone marrow transplant. Once a transplant has taken place, some T cells may be donor derived.

The chain employs TRBV7-3 and TRBJ2-1, with 7 nucleotides matching TRBD1. This CDR3 has 15 residues. J was trimmed by 8 bases and V by 5 bases; bases with no gene match: 12. Germline V lookup: CDR1 SGHTA, CDR2 FQGTGA. CDR3 sequence reads: CASSPGPQGNDEQFF. The CDR3, as DNA: TGTGCCAGCAGCCCCGGACCACAGGGGAACGATGAGCAGTTCTTC.

This chain uses TRBV14 with TRBJ2-7; 12 bases are a match to TRBD2. The CDR3 consists of 14 residues. Germline assignment: CDR1 SGHDN and CDR2 FVKESK. The junction had 6 bases not matched to a gene; V was cut back by 1 base and J by 11 bases. CDR3 loop: CASSQALAGGMEYF. DNA of the CDR3: TGTGCCAGCAGCCAAGCTCTAGCGGGAGGGATGGAGTACTTC.

The rearrangement joins TRBV27 to TRBJ1-2; 7 bases line up with TRBD1. The length of the CDR3 is 15 residues. Germline CDR1 and CDR2: MNHEY and SMNVEV (reference sequence). With 2 bases clipped from V and 8 bases from J, the junction kept 11 bases outside the gene matches. CDR3 in amino acids: CASSLKIEGARGYTF. CDR3 bases: TGTGCCAGCAGTTTAAAGATTGAGGGGGCGCGGGGCTACACCTTC.

This clone is termed medium-sized (0.01 to 0.1%). The chain has TRBV25-1 and TRBJ2-7, with 7 bases lining up with TRBD2. The CDR3 extends over 13 amino acids. The junction had 4 bases not matched to a gene; V was cut back by 6 bases and J by 2 bases. Germline loops: CDR1 MGHDK, CDR2 SYGVNS. The DNA of the CDR3 is TGTGCCAGCAGGGGGACTATTACCTACGAGCAGTACTTC. Its protein product is CASRGTITYEQYF.